This T cell receptor beta chain was profiled in a study of cytomegalovirus exposure and HLA in healthy donors. Notes on the study in general: Relative to equally common others, HLA-associated TCR beta chains showed greater clonal expansion in a later analysis. Cytomegalovirus-associated TCR beta chains were listed, numbering roughly 150.

This clone was observed a few times. Its specificity is not known. 13 Jbeta primers and 60 Vbeta primers were used for the PCR. In the original analysis: Some 11 million of the 60 million to 80 million unique TCR beta chains counted in a later analysis were shared. Measured with immunoSEQ multiplex PCR; TCRdb has only the in-frame clones, and not every one. The DNA was the basis for D and trimming; V, J and clone size are from that table. The repertoire includes fewer than 250,000 clones, about 80% of them detected once, and roughly a sixth sits in the top ten. This CDR3 is 13 amino acids long. Germline V gives CDR1 WSHSY, CDR2 SAAADI. Trimming shortened V by 6 bases and J by 4 bases, and 12 bases separated the two germline ends.

The chain couples TRBV10-2 to TRBJ1-1; D is undetermined. The source material was PBMCs. The sequence was collected from a man aged 40-49 years in good health and CMV-seronegative. For the CDR3, the DNA is TGCGCCAGCAGCTTCGGGTCGACCACTGAAGCTTTCTTT. The encoded protein is CASSFGSTTEAFF.